This TCR beta chain was profiled in a study of early T cells in non-severe SARS-CoV-2 infection (dated by TCRdb to about 2021). Notes on the research overall: TCR sequencing used bulk RNA from unsorted whole blood, so alpha and beta chains could not be paired.

Set within a cohort of healthcare workers in London, UK, this nested case-control study involved weekly PCR testing of nasopharyngeal swabs along with blood sampling. Healthcare workers were enrolled in the week of the UK lockdown, from 23 to 31 March 2020, and were followed every week for up to about 16 weeks. For this clonotype: The clone's antigen remains unknown. Base-call qualities are not available, and no considerably larger clone is one nucleotide away.

The library was obtained by 5' RACE. Sequencer: NextSeq 500. In the TCR library protocol, unique molecular identifiers were attached to individual cDNA molecules to correct for PCR bias and sequencing error. TCR alpha and beta chains were both sequenced, and the abundances of alpha and beta sequences in each sample were closely correlated with each other. Per the source publication's procedure: Decombinator V4 was used to annotate the V gene, J gene and CDR3 of the TCR sequences. TCRs were defined as expanded if a significant change between any two time points was detected under a Poisson model with p below 0.0001. TCR abundances were normalised to the total number of TCRs sequenced per sample and were expressed as counts per million. MAIT TCRs were defined by TRAV1-2 paired with TRAJ12, TRAJ20 or TRAJ33, and iNKT TCRs by TRAV10 paired with TRAJ18. VDJdb, accessed 1 November 2021, was searched for CMV, EBV and SARS-CoV-2 annotated TCRs, excluding TCRs annotated for multiple antigens. TCRdb took the public reads, trimmed them with fastp at Q25, ran MiXCR for clone calling and kept in-frame beta chains. All rows with the same CDR3 protein become a single entry with the most common DNA and genes. These V and J calls originate from TCRdb's pipeline instead of the authors' own analysis. The sample has 20,000 to 30,000 distinct CDR3 sequences on record, about 4.4% of them singletons. Approximately 4% of the sample is taken by the ten largest.

On the study overall, not on this receptor specifically: VDJdb matching was skewed toward anti-spike CD8 responses and likely underestimated virus-specific expansions, missing private and CD4 specificities.

Spanning cysteine to phenylalanine, the CDR3 consists of 16 amino acids. Of all the DNA, just the CDR3 is kept, 48 bases in frame from base 1. The specimen was whole blood. This receptor was identified in an adult who was a healthcare worker with PCR-confirmed SARS-CoV-2 infection or an uninfected control (not recorded which). The rearranged chain carries TRBV21-1 and TRBJ2-7. TRBV21-1 counts as a pseudogene. The DNA sequence is TGTGCCAGCAGCTCTAAGGAAAGAGACCTGGGCTACGAGCAGTACTTC. This gives the protein CASSSKERDLGYEQYF.